The TCR beta chain under discussion was sequenced for a study of human CD8 memory T cell subsets. With respect to this clonotype: Its antigen is not identified.

Stem-like CD8+ memory T cells, termed TSTEM, were CCR7+ PD-1- TIGIT-. General study findings and limits: In the comparison of repertoires, stem-like memory and precursor exhausted T cells overlapped only minimally.

The germline gives CDR1 LNHDA, CDR2 SQIVND (reference sequence). The CDR3 is 11 amino acids. By UMI-labeled 5' RACE, the TCR beta libraries were made. In the original analysis: The number of functional CDR3 beta clonotypes in each TCR beta library ranged from about 2,900 to 20,000. Following a re-call of the 5' RACE reads, TCRdb has one entry per CDR3 protein and lacks DNA. The V and J calls were not made by the authors but by TCRdb's processing. This repertoire comprises about 17,000 distinct CDR3 sequences; its ten largest clones make up approximately 6%. Material: CD8+ stem-like memory T cells (TSCM and TCM) sorted from PBMCs. Documented subset: stem-like memory CD8 T cells (TSTEM), CCR7+ PD-1- TIGIT-. This sequence originates from a human donor in good health. The chain links TRBV19 to TRBJ1-5; as DNA is missing, the TRBD1 call by TCRdb cannot be tested. The CDR3 sequence is CASEFPGPQHF.